Below are 24 T cell receptor beta chains sequenced from a single sample in a study of blood T cell repertoires in COVID-19. The assay was immunoSEQ multiplex PCR, and TCRdb's table has in-frame clones only and misses some. Of approximately 200,000 clones listed, 85% to 90% are singletons. What was sequenced was PBMCs or T cells enriched from blood (not recorded which). The receptors come from a man under 40 who had recovered from COVID-19.

V gene TRBV29-1 combines with J gene TRBJ2-3, with D tentatively TRBD1 (7 bases). This CDR3 contains 17 residues. Germline CDR1 and CDR2: SQVTM and ANQGSEA. V was trimmed by 7 bases and J by 0 bases, leaving 23 bases between them. As DNA, the CDR3 is TGCAGCGCCGGAGGGGGACAGATAGAATCTAGCACAGATACGCAGTATTTT. This translates into CSAGGGQIESSTDTQYF.

The chain employs TRBV7-2 and TRBJ1-2; D is perhaps TRBD1 (6 bases). V was shortened by 1 base and J by 7 bases, with 10 bases between the two germline ends. CDR1 SGHTA and CDR2 FQGNSA come from the germline V gene. The CDR3 runs 13 residues. DNA for the CDR3: TGTGCCAGCAGCTTAGACAGGGCAGGTGGCTACACCTTC. It specifies CASSLDRAGGYTF.

This chain uses TRBV4-3 with TRBJ2-4, with TRBD1 identical over 9 bases. The CDR3 has 18 amino acids. Germline values: CDR1 LGHNA, CDR2 YSLEER. Germline trimming cut 1 base from V and 0 bases from J; bases unmatched to any gene: 7. CDR3 amino acids: CASSQAPRDRVAKNIQYF. CDR3 coding DNA: TGCGCCAGCAGCCAAGCCCCCCGGGACAGGGTAGCCAAAAACATTCAGTACTTC.

The V gene is TRBV7-9, the J gene TRBJ1-1; D is ambiguous. This CDR3 contains 12 residues. With 2 bases removed from V and 6 bases from J, the gap between germline ends came to 7 bases. Per the germline V gene, CDR1 is SEHNR and CDR2 is FQNEAQ (reference sequence). CDR3 amino acids: CASSLSGAEAFF. The CDR3 DNA reads TGTGCCAGCAGCTTATCCGGGGCTGAAGCTTTCTTT.

This clone came up once. The V call is TRBV5-1, the J call TRBJ2-1; D may be TRBD2 (5 bases). CDR1 SGHRS and CDR2 YFSETQ come from the germline V gene. Trimming removed 2 bases from V and 7 bases from J, with 7 bases in between. The CDR3 length is 12 residues. CDR3 residues: CASSFEGNEQFF. CDR3 in DNA: TGCGCCAGCAGCTTCGAGGGTAATGAGCAGTTCTTC.

This clone appeared a single time. The V and J genes are TRBV13 and TRBJ2-4, with TRBD1 matching 10 bases. This CDR3 is built from 16 residues. CDR1 and CDR2 from the germline V gene are PRHDT and FYEKMQ (reference sequence). J lost 2 bases, V lost 5 bases, and 6 bases had no gene match. The CDR3 spells CASSATDRGTKNIQYF. The CDR3 DNA sequence: TGTGCCAGCAGCGCTACGGACAGGGGGACCAAAAACATTCAGTACTTC.

This clone was seen only once. V gene TRBV10-2 combines with J gene TRBJ2-1; D not certain. The germline CDR1 and CDR2 sequences are WSHSY and SAAADI. This CDR3 comprises 13 residues. Trimming pared 8 bases from V and 0 bases from J, leaving 8 bases between. This CDR3 reads CASRPSSYNEQFF. The CDR3 bases are TGCGCCAGCCGCCCGAGCTCCTACAATGAGCAGTTCTTC.

DNA of the CDR3: TGTGCCAGCAGCTTAACACCCGGGGGTACAACTAATGAAAAACTGTTTTTT. This encodes CASSLTPGGTTNEKLFF. The rearrangement uses TRBV5-6 and TRBJ1-4, with D perhaps TRBD1 (5 bases). Germline values: CDR1 SGHDT, CDR2 YYEEEE. The CDR3 consists of 17 residues. Trimming left V 2 bases short and J 0 bases short, with 14 bases between.

The V and J genes are TRBV12-3 or TRBV12-4 and TRBJ1-2, with D perhaps matching TRBD1 (5 bases). The CDR3 spans 13 residues. The V end lost 2 bases, the J end lost 5 bases, and 9 bases lay between the germline ends. CDR3 protein: CASSLSGGYGYTF. DNA of the CDR3: TGTGCCAGCAGTTTAAGCGGGGGTTATGGCTACACCTTC.

V gene TRBV4-1 combines with J gene TRBJ1-5, with 7 nucleotides matching TRBD1. V trimming: 0 bases; J trimming: 2 bases; junction bases outside the gene matches: 7. This CDR3 spans 17 amino acids. CDR1 and CDR2 from the germline V gene are MGHRA and YSYEKL. CDR3 in DNA: TGCGCCAGCAGCCAAGATGAAGACAGGGTCGGCAATCAGCCCCAGCATTTT. Amino acid sequence: CASSQDEDRVGNQPQHF.

The rearrangement uses TRBV18 and TRBJ1-6, with 8 bases aligning to TRBD1. This CDR3 region has 14 residues. V shed 5 bases and J 7 bases; nucleotides not matched to a gene: 4. Germline assignment: CDR1 KGHSH and CDR2 LQKENI. Here the CDR3 reads CASSMGQENSPLHF. CDR3 nucleotides: TGTGCCAGCTCAATGGGACAGGAGAATTCACCCCTCCACTTT.

V is TRBV4-3 and J is TRBJ2-2; 14 nucleotides line up with TRBD2. In germline, CDR1 is LGHNA, CDR2 YSLEER. Germline trimming cut 0 bases from V and 6 bases from J; bases unmatched to any gene: 9. This CDR3 has 19 amino acids. The CDR3 nucleotides are TGCGCCAGCAGCCAAGATCCCGGGACTAGCGGGAGCGGGTCCGGGGAGCTGTTTTTT. It translates to CASSQDPGTSGSGSGELFF.

J is TRBJ2-2 and V is TRBV24-1; D is perhaps TRBD2 (6 bases). V lost 7 bases, J lost 2 bases, and 16 bases lay in between. Germline V gene sequence: CDR1 KGHDR, CDR2 SFDVKD. CDR3 length equals 16 residues. In DNA form, the CDR3 reads TGTGCCACCAGACCTACCGGGACTTCAAACACCGGGGAGCTGTTTTTT. It translates to CATRPTGTSNTGELFF.

This chain uses TRBV27 with TRBJ2-3; 7 positions match TRBD2. The ends lost 6 bases at V and 2 bases at J; junction bases unmatched: 5. This CDR3 has 14 amino acids. The germline CDR1 and CDR2 sequences are MNHEY and SMNVEV (reference sequence). The CDR3 sequence is CASSGAGITDTQYF. CDR3 DNA sequence: TGTGCCAGCAGCGGAGCGGGGATCACAGATACGCAGTATTTT.

V gene TRBV24-1 combines with J gene TRBJ1-5, with 7 bases matching TRBD1. The CDR3 runs 14 residues. Germline V CDR1 and CDR2: KGHDR, SFDVKD. V trimming: 9 bases; J trimming: 5 bases; junction bases outside the gene matches: 9. CDR3 DNA sequence: TGTGCCACCCACTCTGGACAGGCGTATCAGCCCCAGCATTTT. This sequence encodes CATHSGQAYQPQHF.

The rearrangement uses TRBV11-2 and TRBJ1-1; weak D call: TRBD1 (5 bases). CDR3 size: 16 residues. Germline CDR1 reads SGHAT; CDR2 reads FQNNGV. V shed 1 base and J shed 0 bases, with 12 bases lying between them. The CDR3 nucleotides are TGTGCCAGCAGCTTAGTTGGGGCGGGGATGAACACTGAAGCTTTCTTT. Translating gives CASSLVGAGMNTEAFF.

The J gene is TRBJ2-7, the V gene TRBV28; TRBD2 matches 9 bases. This CDR3 region has 15 residues. The ends lost 0 bases at V and 5 bases at J; junction bases unmatched: 5. Per germline, CDR1 MDHEN and CDR2 SYDVKM. In DNA form, the CDR3 reads TGTGCCAGCAGTTTATGGGGGCGGGAGGGCCACGAGCAGTACTTC. Its protein product is CASSLWGREGHEQYF.

The CDR3 DNA reads as TGTGCCAGCAGCCCTCGGACAGGGATAGCTTTCTTT. Encoded protein: CASSPRTGIAFF. The V gene is TRBV13, the J gene TRBJ1-1; 8 bases line up with TRBD1. The trim removed 5 bases at V and 10 bases at J, leaving 6 bases unmatched. CDR3 length: 12 amino acids. Looked up from germline, CDR1 is PRHDT and CDR2 is FYEKMQ (reference sequence).

The gene calls are TRBV4-2 and TRBJ1-1, with D possibly matching TRBD1 (6 bases). The CDR3 spans 15 residues. Trimming removed 1 base at V and 5 bases at J, with 14 bases between. Germline values: CDR1 LGHNA, CDR2 YNFKEQ. This chain's CDR3 is CASSQGALQGTEAFF. For the CDR3, the DNA is TGTGCCAGCAGCCAAGGGGCTCTACAGGGAACTGAAGCTTTCTTT.

The chain has TRBV7-9 and TRBJ1-1; the D is unclear. CDR3 length: 14 amino acids. Germline CDR1 is SEHNR and CDR2 is FQNEAQ (reference sequence). V was clipped by 4 bases and J by 5 bases, with 14 bases between them. In DNA form, the CDR3 reads TGTGCCAGCAGCTCTCCGGGAGGAAAGACTGAAGCTTTCTTT. As protein: CASSSPGGKTEAFF.

This sequence joins TRBV18 and TRBJ1-6; D is unclear. The CDR3 has 13 residues. CDR1 and CDR2 from the germline V gene are KGHSH and LQKENI. Trimming removed 2 bases at V and 8 bases at J, with 7 bases between. CDR3 nucleotide sequence: TGTGCCAGCTCACCAACCTCGGATTCACCCCTCCACTTT. Its translation is CASSPTSDSPLHF.

The CDR3 loop reads CASSLGSRGRNTEAFF. The CDR3 region has the DNA TGCGCCAGCAGCTTGGGCAGCAGGGGGAGGAACACTGAAGCTTTCTTT. This chain joins TRBV5-1 and TRBJ1-1; 7 positions match TRBD1. The CDR3 spans 16 residues. Trimming at V came to 0 bases and at J to 1 base, leaving 6 bases not matched to a gene. In germline, CDR1 is SGHRS, CDR2 YFSETQ.

The rearrangement links TRBV9 to TRBJ2-7; TRBD1 might be the D (6 bases). Trimming cost V 0 bases and J 2 bases, with 9 bases left between them. Germline CDR1 reads SGDLS; CDR2 reads YYNGEE. The CDR3 has 14 amino acids. DNA of the CDR3: TGTGCCAGCAGCGTAGCAGGGGCGGCCTACGAGCAGTACTTC. Translated, it gives CASSVAGAAYEQYF.

The rearrangement uses TRBV9 and TRBJ1-3; 8 positions match TRBD1. Germline V lookup: CDR1 SGDLS, CDR2 YYNGEE. The length of the CDR3 is 15 residues. The junction had 7 bases not matched to a gene; V was cut back by 4 bases and J by 4 bases. The CDR3 spells CASSSRTGTGNTIYF. The CDR3, as DNA: TGTGCCAGCAGCTCACGGACAGGGACGGGAAACACCATATATTTT.